These 9 T cell receptor beta chains originate from one sample sequenced in a study of Ad26.COV2.S vaccination and SARS-CoV-2 variants. The assay was immunoSEQ multiplex PCR, and TCRdb's table has in-frame clones only and misses some. The table shows about 400,000 clones, with approximately 91% occurring only once. Sample treatment: some 20 received Ad26.COV2.S at low or high dose, single or two shots; several received placebo; per-sample allocation not given. Sampling happened 63 days after the first vaccine or placebo injection. Source: peripheral blood, taken in a trial of Ad26.COV2.S vaccine versus placebo. The receptors here all came from a person aged 18-65 years who received the Ad26.COV2.S COVID-19 vaccine or a placebo.

This rearrangement joins TRBV5-6 to TRBJ2-7; 8 bases fit TRBD1. This CDR3 has 14 amino acids. With V trimmed by 5 bases and J by 0 bases, 4 bases remained unmatched. Germline V gene lookup returns CDR1 SGHDT and CDR2 YYEEEE. The CDR3 bases are TGTGCCAGCAGACCGACAGGGGTCTCCTACGAGCAGTACTTC. Amino acids: CASRPTGVSYEQYF.

The V and J genes are TRBV7-9 and TRBJ2-2; D unclear. V shed 1 base and J shed 2 bases, with 11 bases lying between them. The CDR3 covers 16 residues. Germline V gives CDR1 SEHNR, CDR2 FQNEAQ (reference sequence). The chain's CDR3 is CASSLERSVNTGELFF. CDR3 in DNA: TGTGCCAGCAGCTTAGAACGGTCAGTCAACACCGGGGAGCTGTTTTTT. The entire variable domain, with the rest obtained from reference TRBV7-9 and TRBJ2-2, is as follows: DTGVSQNPRHKITKRGQNVTFRCDPISEHNRLYWYRQTLGQGPEFLTYFQNEAQLEKSRLLSDRFSAERPKGSFSTLEIQRTEQGDSAMYLCASSLERSVNTGELFFGEGSRLTVL.

The CDR3 DNA sequence: TGCGCCAGCAGCTTATCGGGGACAGGGATTGCAGATACGCAGTATTTT. It codes for CASSLSGTGIADTQYF. The chain joins TRBV5-1 to TRBJ2-3; 9 nucleotides align to TRBD1. There are 16 residues in the CDR3. Germline V gene sequence: CDR1 SGHRS, CDR2 YFSETQ. J lost 4 bases, V lost 2 bases, and 8 bases had no gene match.

This sequence joins TRBV19 and TRBJ1-2; 8 nucleotides line up with TRBD1. Germline-derived CDR1 and CDR2 are LNHDA and SQIVND (reference sequence). This CDR3 has 14 amino acids. V lost 6 bases and J lost 7; bases outside the gene matches: 10. This CDR3 reads CASRPTGEAFGYTF. In nucleotides, the CDR3 is TGTGCCAGTAGGCCGACAGGGGAGGCGTTTGGCTACACCTTC.

V usage is TRBV3-1 (or the pseudogene TRBV3-2) and J usage is TRBJ1-5; the D is unclear. This CDR3 region has 14 residues. V lost 1 base to trimming and J lost 3 bases, with 7 bases between them. Germline V CDR1 and CDR2: LGHDT, YNNKEL (reference sequence). CDR3 loop: CASSQAQYNQPQHF. CDR3 nucleotides: TGTGCCAGCAGCCAAGCCCAGTACAATCAGCCCCAGCATTTT.

This clone was picked up many times. The V call is TRBV7-9, the J call TRBJ2-2; the D is unclear. CDR1 is SEHNR, CDR2 FQNEAQ, per germline (reference sequence). Deletions cut 1 base from V and 8 bases from J, with 5 bases between. The CDR3 is made up of 12 amino acids. The CDR3 bases are TGTGCCAGCAGCTTAGAGTTGGGGGAGCTGTTTTTT. This encodes CASSLELGELFF. Full variable domain (missing parts from reference TRBV7-9 and TRBJ2-2): DTGVSQNPRHKITKRGQNVTFRCDPISEHNRLYWYRQTLGQGPEFLTYFQNEAQLEKSRLLSDRFSAERPKGSFSTLEIQRTEQGDSAMYLCASSLELGELFFGEGSRLTVL.

The chain uses TRBV29-1 and TRBJ2-1; tentative D call: TRBD2 (5 bases). Germline values: CDR1 SQVTM, CDR2 ANQGSEA. The CDR3 consists of 15 residues. V was pared by 5 bases and J by 6 bases, with 20 bases between. CDR3 DNA: TGCAGCGTTCACGATATCGGGGATCGGTTCAATGAGCAGTTCTTC. It yields the protein CSVHDIGDRFNEQFF.

CDR3 sequence: CASSLNSDTQYF. The CDR3 region has the DNA TGTGCCAGCAGCCTCAACTCAGATACGCAGTATTTT. The J gene is TRBJ2-3, the V gene TRBV6-2 or TRBV6-3; D remains unclear. The V and J ends lost 6 bases and 4 bases respectively, with 8 bases between them. CDR3 size: 12 residues. Germline V gene lookup returns CDR1 MNHEY and CDR2 SVGEGT.

The chain links TRBV12-5 to TRBJ2-2; D unresolved. The CDR3 spans 12 residues. Germline CDR1 reads LGHNT; CDR2 reads FRNRAP. The ends were cut back, 3 bases at V and 6 bases at J, with 5 bases in the middle. The chain's CDR3 is CASGFWAGELFF. The CDR3 DNA is TGTGCTAGTGGTTTTTGGGCCGGGGAGCTGTTTTTT.